This T cell receptor beta chain was profiled in a study of shared clonotypes between healthy human individuals. Sequencing used immunoSEQ multiplex PCR; TCRdb keeps in-frame clones, though not all of them. The profile shows about 1.5 million clones, approximately 96% of them singletons. Trimming stripped 0 bases from V and 6 bases from J, with 14 bases between. The CDR3 consists of 15 residues. Per the germline V gene, CDR1 is SGHRS and CDR2 is YFSETQ. This clonotype was obtained from a man aged 25-40 years in good health. The specimen sequenced was naive CD4+ T cells sorted from blood. Subset given: CD45RA+ positively selected. The chain recombines TRBV5-1 with TRBJ2-3, with D maybe TRBD2 (5 bases). This CDR3 is CASSLEGGGYDTQYF. The CDR3 nucleotides read TGCGCCAGCAGCTTGGAGGGTGGAGGCTACGATACGCAGTATTTT.